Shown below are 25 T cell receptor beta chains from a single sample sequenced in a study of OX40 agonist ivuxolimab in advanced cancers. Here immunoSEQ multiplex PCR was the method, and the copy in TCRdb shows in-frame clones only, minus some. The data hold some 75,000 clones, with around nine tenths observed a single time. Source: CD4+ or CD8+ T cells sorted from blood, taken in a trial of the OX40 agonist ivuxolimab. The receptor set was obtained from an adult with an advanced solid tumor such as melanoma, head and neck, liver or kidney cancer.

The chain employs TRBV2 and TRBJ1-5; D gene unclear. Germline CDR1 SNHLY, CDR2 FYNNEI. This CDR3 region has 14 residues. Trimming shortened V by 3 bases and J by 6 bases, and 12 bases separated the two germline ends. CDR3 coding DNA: TGTGCCAGCAGTGACTCCTGGTTGGGTCAGCCCCAGCATTTT. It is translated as CASSDSWLGQPQHF.

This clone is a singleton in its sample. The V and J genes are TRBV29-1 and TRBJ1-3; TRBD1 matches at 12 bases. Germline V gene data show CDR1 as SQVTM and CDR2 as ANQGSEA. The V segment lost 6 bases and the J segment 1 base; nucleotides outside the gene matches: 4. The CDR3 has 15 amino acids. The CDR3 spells CSVWDRGLSGNTIYF. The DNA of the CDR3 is TGCAGCGTCTGGGACAGGGGGCTTTCTGGAAACACCATATATTTT.

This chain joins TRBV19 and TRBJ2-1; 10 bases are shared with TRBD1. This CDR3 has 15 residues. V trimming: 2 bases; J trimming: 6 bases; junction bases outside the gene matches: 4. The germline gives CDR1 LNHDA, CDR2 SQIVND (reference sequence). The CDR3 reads CASSIWTGGSNEQFF. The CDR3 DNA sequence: TGTGCCAGTAGTATATGGACAGGGGGATCCAATGAGCAGTTCTTC.

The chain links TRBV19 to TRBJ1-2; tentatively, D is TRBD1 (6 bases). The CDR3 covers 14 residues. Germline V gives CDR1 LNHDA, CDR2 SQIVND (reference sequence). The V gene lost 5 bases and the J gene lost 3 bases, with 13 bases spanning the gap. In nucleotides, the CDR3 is TGTGCCAGTAGTCAACAGGGACTCGACTATGGCTACACCTTC. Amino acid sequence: CASSQQGLDYGYTF.

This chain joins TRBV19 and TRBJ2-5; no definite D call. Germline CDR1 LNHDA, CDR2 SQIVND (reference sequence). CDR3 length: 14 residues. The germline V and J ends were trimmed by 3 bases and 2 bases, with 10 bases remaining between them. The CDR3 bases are TGTGCCAGTAGTATGATGGCGGAACAAGAGACCCAGTACTTC. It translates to CASSMMAEQETQYF.

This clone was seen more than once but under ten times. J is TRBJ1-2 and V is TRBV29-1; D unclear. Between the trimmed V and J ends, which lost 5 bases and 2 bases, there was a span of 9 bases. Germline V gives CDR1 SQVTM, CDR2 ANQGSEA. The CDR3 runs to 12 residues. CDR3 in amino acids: CSVLRRNYGYTF. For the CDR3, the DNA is TGCAGCGTTTTAAGGCGCAACTATGGCTACACCTTC.

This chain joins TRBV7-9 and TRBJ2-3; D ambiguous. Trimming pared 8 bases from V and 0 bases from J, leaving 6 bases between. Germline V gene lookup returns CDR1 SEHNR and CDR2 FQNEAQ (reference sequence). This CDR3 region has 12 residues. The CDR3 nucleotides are TGTGCCAGCTCCAGAAGCACAGATACGCAGTATTTT. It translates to CASSRSTDTQYF.

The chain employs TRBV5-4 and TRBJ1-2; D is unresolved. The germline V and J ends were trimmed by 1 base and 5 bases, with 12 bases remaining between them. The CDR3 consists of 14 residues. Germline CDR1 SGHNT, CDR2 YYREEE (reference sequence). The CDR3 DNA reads TGTGCCAGCAGCTTGACCTCTTCACCTTATGGCTACACCTTC. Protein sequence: CASSLTSSPYGYTF. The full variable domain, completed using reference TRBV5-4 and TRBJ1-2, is ETGVTQSPTHLIKTRGQQVTLRCSSQSGHNTVSWYQQALGQGPQFIFQYYREEENGRGNFPPRFSGLQFPNYSSELNVNALELDDSALYLCASSLTSSPYGYTFGSGTRLTVV.

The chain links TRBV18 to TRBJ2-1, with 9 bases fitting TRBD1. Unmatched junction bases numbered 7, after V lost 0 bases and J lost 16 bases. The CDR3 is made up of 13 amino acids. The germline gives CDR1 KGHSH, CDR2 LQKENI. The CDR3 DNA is TGTGCCAGCTCACCACCCCCCGGGACAGGGTTCTTCTTC. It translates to CASSPPPGTGFFF.

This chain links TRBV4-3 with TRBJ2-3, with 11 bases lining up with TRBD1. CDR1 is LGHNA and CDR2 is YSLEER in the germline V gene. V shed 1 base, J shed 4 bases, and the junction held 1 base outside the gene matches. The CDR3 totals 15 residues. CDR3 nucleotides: TGCGCCAGCAGCCAAGGGACAGGGGGCCCAGATACGCAGTATTTT. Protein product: CASSQGTGGPDTQYF.

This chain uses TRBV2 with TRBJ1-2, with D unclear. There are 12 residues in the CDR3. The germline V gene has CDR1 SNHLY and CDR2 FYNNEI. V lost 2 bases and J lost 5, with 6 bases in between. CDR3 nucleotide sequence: TGTGCCAGCAGTGAATCCGGGTATGGCTACACCTTC. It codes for CASSESGYGYTF.

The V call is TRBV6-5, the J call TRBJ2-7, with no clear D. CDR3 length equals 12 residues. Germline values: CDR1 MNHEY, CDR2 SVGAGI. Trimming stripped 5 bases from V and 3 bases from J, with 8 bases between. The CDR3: CASSEARYEQYF. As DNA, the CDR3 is TGTGCCAGCAGTGAAGCGCGCTACGAGCAGTACTTC.

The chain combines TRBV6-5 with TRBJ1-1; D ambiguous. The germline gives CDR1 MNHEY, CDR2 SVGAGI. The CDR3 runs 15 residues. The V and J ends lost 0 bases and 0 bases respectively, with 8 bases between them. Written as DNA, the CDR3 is TGTGCCAGCAGTTACTCGAGGTTTATGAACACTGAAGCTTTCTTT. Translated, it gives CASSYSRFMNTEAFF.

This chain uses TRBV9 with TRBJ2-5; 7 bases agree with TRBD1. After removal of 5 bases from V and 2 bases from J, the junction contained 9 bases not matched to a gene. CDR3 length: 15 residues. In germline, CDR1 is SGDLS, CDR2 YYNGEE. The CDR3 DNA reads TGTGCCAGCAGTGCGTATGAGGGACAGCAAGAGACCCAGTACTTC. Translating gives CASSAYEGQQETQYF.

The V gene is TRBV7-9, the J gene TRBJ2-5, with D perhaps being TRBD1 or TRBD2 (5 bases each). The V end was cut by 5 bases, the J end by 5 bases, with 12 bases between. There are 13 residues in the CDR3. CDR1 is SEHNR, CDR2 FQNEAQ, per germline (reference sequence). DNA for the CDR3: TGTGCCAGCAGCCGGGGACCCACCGAGACCCAGTACTTC. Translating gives CASSRGPTETQYF. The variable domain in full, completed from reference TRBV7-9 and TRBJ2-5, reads DTGVSQNPRHKITKRGQNVTFRCDPISEHNRLYWYRQTLGQGPEFLTYFQNEAQLEKSRLLSDRFSAERPKGSFSTLEIQRTEQGDSAMYLCASSRGPTETQYFGPGTRLLVL.

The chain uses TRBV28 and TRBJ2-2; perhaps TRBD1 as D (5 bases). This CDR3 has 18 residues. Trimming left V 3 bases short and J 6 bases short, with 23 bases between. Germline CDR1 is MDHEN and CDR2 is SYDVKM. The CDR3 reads CASSFVQGRAHRSGELFF. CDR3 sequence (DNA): TGTGCCAGCAGTTTTGTCCAGGGTAGGGCACACAGGTCCGGGGAGCTGTTTTTT.

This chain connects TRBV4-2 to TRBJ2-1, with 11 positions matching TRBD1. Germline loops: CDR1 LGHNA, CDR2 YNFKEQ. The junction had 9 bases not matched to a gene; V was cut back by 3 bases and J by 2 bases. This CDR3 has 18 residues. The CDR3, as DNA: TGTGCCAGCAGCCAGACGATTCCGGGACAGGGGGCCTACAATGAGCAGTTCTTC. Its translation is CASSQTIPGQGAYNEQFF.

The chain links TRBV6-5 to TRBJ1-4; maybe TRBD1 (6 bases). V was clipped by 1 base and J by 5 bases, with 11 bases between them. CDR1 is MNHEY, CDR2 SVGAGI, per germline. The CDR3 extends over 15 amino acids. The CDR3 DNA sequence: TGTGCCAGCAGTTACTTTGGGGGGCGGAATGAAAAACTGTTTTTT. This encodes CASSYFGGRNEKLFF.

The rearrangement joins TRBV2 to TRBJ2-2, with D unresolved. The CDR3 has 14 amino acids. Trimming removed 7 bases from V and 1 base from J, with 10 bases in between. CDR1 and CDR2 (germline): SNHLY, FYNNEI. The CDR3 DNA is TGTGCCAGCATTCCGACGGTGAACACCGGGGAGCTGTTTTTT. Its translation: CASIPTVNTGELFF.

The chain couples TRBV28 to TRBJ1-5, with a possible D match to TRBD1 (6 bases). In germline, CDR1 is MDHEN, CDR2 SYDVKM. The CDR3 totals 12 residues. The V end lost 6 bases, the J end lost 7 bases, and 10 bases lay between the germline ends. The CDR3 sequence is CASRIQGQPQHF. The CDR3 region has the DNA TGTGCCAGCAGGATACAGGGACAGCCCCAGCATTTT.

The CDR3 spells CAWSASPVDTIYF. CDR3 sequence (DNA): TGTGCCTGGAGCGCTTCCCCAGTAGACACCATATATTTT. The rearrangement links TRBV30 to TRBJ1-3, with unresolved D. CDR1 and CDR2 (germline): GTSNPN, SVGIG (reference sequence). CDR3 size: 13 residues. The V and J ends lost 3 bases and 8 bases respectively, with 14 bases between them.

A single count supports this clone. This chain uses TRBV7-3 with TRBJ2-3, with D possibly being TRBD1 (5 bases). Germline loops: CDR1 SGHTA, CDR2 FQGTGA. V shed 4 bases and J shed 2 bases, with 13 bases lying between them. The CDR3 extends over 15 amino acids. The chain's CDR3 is CASSSRQPVTDTQYF. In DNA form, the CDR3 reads TGTGCCAGCAGCTCGAGACAGCCTGTCACAGATACGCAGTATTTT.

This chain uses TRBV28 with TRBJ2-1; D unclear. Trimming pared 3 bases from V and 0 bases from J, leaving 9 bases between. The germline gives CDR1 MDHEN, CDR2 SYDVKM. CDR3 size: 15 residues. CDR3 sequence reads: CASSFAGSSYNEQFF. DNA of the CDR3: TGTGCCAGCAGTTTTGCCGGGTCCTCCTACAATGAGCAGTTCTTC.

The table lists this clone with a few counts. CDR3 in DNA: TGTGCCAGCAGCCTCTTACCCGGATACAATGAGCAGTTCTTC. It encodes CASSLLPGYNEQFF. J is TRBJ2-1 and V is TRBV7-2; D gene unclear. Germline V lookup: CDR1 SGHTA, CDR2 FQGNSA. V was pared by 5 bases and J by 4 bases, with 12 bases between. This CDR3 has 14 residues.

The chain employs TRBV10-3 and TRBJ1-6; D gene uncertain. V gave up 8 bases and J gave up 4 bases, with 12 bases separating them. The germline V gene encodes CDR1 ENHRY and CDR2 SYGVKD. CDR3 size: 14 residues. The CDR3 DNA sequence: TGTGCCATCGGCTCAGTCGGATATAATTCACCCCTCCACTTT. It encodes CAIGSVGYNSPLHF.